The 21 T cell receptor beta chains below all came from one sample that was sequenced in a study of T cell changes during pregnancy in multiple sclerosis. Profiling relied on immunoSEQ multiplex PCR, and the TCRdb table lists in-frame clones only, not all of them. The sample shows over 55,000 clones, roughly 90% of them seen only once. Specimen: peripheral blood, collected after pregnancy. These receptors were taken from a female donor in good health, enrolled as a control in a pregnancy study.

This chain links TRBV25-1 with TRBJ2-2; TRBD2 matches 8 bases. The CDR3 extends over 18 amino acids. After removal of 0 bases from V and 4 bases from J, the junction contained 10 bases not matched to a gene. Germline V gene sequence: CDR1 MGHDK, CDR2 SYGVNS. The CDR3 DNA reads TGTGCCAGCAGTGAATATTCCGGCGGGGGGTATACCACCGGGGAGCTGTTTTTT. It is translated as CASSEYSGGGYTTGELFF. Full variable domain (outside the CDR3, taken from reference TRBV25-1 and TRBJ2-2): EADIYQTPRYLVIGTGKKITLECSQTMGHDKMYWYQQDPGMELHLIHYSYGVNSTEKGDLSSESTVSRIRTEHFPLTLESARPSHTSQYLCASSEYSGGGYTTGELFFGEGSRLTVL.

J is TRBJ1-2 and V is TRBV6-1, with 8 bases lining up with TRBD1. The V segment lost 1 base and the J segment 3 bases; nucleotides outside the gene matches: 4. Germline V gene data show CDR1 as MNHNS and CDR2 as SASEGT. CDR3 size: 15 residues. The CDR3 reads CASSEGQGAYYGYTF. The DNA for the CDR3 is TGTGCCAGCAGTGAAGGCCAGGGGGCTTACTATGGCTACACCTTC.

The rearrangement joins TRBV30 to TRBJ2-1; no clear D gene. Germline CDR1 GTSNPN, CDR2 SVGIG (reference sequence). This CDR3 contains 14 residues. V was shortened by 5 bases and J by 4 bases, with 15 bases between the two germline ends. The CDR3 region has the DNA TGTGCCTGGGGTCCAGTCCAACCATACAATGAGCAGTTCTTC. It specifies CAWGPVQPYNEQFF. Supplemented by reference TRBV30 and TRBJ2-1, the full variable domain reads SQTIHQWPATLVQPVGSPLSLECTVEGTSNPNLYWYRQAAGRGLQLLFYSVGIGQISSEVPQNLSASRPQDRQFILSSKKLLLSDSGFYLCAWGPVQPYNEQFFGPGTRLTVL.

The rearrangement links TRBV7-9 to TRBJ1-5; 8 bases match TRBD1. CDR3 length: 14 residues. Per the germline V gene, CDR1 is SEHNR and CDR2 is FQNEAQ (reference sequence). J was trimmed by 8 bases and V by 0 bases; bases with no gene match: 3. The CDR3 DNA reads TGTGCCAGCAGCTTAGCGGCACAGGGGGAGCCCCAGCATTTT. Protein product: CASSLAAQGEPQHF.

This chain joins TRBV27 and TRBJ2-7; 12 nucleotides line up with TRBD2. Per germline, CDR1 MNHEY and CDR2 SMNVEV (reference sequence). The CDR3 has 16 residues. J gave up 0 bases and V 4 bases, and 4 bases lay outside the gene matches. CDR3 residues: CASSSWTSGISYEQYF. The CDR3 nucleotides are TGTGCCAGCAGTTCTTGGACTAGCGGGATCTCCTACGAGCAGTACTTC.

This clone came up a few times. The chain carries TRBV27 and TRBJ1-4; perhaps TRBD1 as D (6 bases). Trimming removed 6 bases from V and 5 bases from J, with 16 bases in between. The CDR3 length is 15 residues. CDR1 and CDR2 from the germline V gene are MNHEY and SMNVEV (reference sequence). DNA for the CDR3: TGTGCCAGCAGGCGACGGCAGGGGAGCAATGAAAAACTGTTTTTT. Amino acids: CASRRRQGSNEKLFF.

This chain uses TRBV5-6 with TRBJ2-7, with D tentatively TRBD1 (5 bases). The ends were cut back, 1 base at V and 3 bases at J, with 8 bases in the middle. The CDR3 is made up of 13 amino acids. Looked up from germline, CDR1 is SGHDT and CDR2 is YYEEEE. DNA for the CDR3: TGTGCCAGCAGCTTGACAGGCCACTACGAGCAGTACTTC. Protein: CASSLTGHYEQYF.

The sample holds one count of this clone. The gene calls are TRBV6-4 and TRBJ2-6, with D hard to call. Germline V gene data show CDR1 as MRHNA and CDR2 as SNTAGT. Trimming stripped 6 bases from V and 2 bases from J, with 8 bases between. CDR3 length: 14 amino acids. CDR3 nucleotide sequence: TGTGCCAGCAGCCCCCAGACTGGGGCCAACGTCCTGACTTTC. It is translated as CASSPQTGANVLTF.

CDR3 amino acids: CASSIQGSNTEAFF. Here the CDR3 DNA reads TGTGCCAGCAGCATACAGGGGTCGAACACTGAAGCTTTCTTT. This chain connects TRBV9 to TRBJ1-1; the match to TRBD1 covers 7 bases. CDR3 size: 14 residues. Germline V gene data show CDR1 as SGDLS and CDR2 as YYNGEE. V lost 4 bases to trimming and J lost 1 base; unmatched junction nucleotides: 4. The variable domain in full, completed from reference TRBV9 and TRBJ1-1, reads DSGVTQTPKHLITATGQRVTLRCSPRSGDLSVYWYQQSLDQGLQFLIQYYNGEERAKGNILERFSAQQFPDLHSELNLSSLELGDSALYFCASSIQGSNTEAFFGQGTRLTVV.

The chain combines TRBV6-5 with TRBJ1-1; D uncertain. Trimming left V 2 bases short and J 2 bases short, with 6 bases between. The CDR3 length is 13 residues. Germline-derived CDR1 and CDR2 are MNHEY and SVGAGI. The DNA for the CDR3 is TGTGCCAGCAGTTACGAGGGAAACACTGAAGCTTTCTTT. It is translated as CASSYEGNTEAFF.

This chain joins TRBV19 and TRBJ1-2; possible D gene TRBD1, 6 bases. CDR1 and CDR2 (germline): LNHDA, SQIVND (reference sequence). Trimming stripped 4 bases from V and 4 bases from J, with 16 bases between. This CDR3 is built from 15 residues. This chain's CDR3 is CASSTPPAGAYGYTF. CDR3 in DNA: TGTGCCAGTAGTACCCCTCCGGCGGGGGCCTATGGCTACACCTTC.

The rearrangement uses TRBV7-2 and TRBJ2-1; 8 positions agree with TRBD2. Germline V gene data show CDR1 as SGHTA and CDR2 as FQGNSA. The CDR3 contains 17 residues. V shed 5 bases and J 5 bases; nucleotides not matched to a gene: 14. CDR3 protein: CASSPGSWRGANNEQFF. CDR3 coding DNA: TGTGCCAGCAGCCCCGGGTCGTGGCGGGGGGCGAACAATGAGCAGTTCTTC.

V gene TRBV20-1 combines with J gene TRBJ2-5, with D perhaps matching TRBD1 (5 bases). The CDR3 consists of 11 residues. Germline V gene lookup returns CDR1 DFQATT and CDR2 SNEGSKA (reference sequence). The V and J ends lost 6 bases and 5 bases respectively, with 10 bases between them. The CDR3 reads CSATKGETQYF. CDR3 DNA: TGCAGTGCCACTAAGGGGGAGACCCAGTACTTC.

CDR3 sequence: CASSSAGGSSYNEQFF. DNA for the CDR3: TGTGCCAGCAGCTCAGCGGGAGGGAGCTCCTACAATGAGCAGTTCTTC. This rearrangement joins TRBV11-3 to TRBJ2-1, with 10 bases aligning to TRBD2. The CDR3 has 16 amino acids. Germline V gene lookup returns CDR1 SGHNT and CDR2 YENEEA. The junction had 3 bases not matched to a gene; V was cut back by 4 bases and J by 0 bases.

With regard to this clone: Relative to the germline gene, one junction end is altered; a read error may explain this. Here the CDR3 DNA reads TGTGCCAGCAGGGAAGAGGGGGTAGGAAACACCATATATTTT. Encoded protein: CASREEGVGNTIYF. The rearrangement uses TRBV2 and TRBJ1-3, with D maybe TRBD1 (6 bases). This CDR3 is 14 amino acids long. Germline CDR1 SNHLY, CDR2 FYNNEI.

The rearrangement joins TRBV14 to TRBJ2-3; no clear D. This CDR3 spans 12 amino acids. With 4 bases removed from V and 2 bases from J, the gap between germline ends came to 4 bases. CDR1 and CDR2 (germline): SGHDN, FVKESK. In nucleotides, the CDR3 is TGTGCCAGCAGCCTCTACACAGATACGCAGTATTTT. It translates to CASSLYTDTQYF.

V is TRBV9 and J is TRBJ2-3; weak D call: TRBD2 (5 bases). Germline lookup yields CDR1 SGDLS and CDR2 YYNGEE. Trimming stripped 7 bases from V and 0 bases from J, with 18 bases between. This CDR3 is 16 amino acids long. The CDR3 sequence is CASGSQRLDSTDTQYF. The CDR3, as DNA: TGTGCCAGCGGGTCTCAGCGGTTGGATAGCACAGATACGCAGTATTTT.

The CDR3 spells CASSRRRDRAQETQYF. CDR3 nucleotides: TGTGCCAGCAGCCGCCGCCGGGACAGGGCCCAAGAGACCCAGTACTTC. V and J are TRBV11-2 and TRBJ2-5, with 9 bases matching TRBD1. This CDR3 has 16 residues. V trimming: 5 bases; J trimming: 1 base; junction bases outside the gene matches: 8. Germline lookup yields CDR1 SGHAT and CDR2 FQNNGV.

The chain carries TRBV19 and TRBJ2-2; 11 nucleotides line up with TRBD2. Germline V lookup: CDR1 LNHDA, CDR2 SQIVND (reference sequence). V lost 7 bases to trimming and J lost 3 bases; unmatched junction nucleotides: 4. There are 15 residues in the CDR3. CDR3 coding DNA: TGTGCCAGTACCCTACTAGCGGGAGACACCGGGGAGCTGTTTTTT. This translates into CASTLLAGDTGELFF.

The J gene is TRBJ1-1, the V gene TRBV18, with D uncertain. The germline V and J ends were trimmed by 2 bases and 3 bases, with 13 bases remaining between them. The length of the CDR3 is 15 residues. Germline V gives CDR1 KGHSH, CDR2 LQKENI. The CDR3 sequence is CASSPLTPGDTEAFF. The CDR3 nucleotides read TGTGCCAGCTCACCATTGACACCCGGGGACACTGAAGCTTTCTTT.

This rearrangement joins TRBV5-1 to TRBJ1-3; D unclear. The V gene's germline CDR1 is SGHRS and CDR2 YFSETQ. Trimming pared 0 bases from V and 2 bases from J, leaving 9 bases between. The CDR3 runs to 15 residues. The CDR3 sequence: CASSLGGDAGNTIYF. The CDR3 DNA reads TGCGCCAGCAGCTTGGGAGGAGATGCTGGAAACACCATATATTTT.